Reported below is one T cell receptor beta chain. This entry belongs to a study of blood T cell repertoires in COVID-19. Study-wide context: Samples came from the United States, Italy and Spain, spanning acute and convalescent COVID-19. From T cells, B-cell-depleted T cells, or PBMCs came the material, which was cDNA or gDNA.

Original methodology: The assay estimated nucleated cells by amplifying reference gene primers. Using immunoSEQ multiplex PCR, the repertoire was profiled, and TCRdb retains in-frame clones only, with some absent. The V and J calls and the clone size are those of that table, but D and trimming were determined from the DNA. The sample has 20,000 or so clones; over 70% are singletons. Sequencing input: peripheral blood. The sequence came from a human donor in a cohort sampled during active COVID-19.

CDR3 in amino acids: CASARDSQETQYF. DNA for the CDR3: TGTGCCAGCGCCCGGGACTCGCAAGAGACCCAGTACTTC. The chain links TRBV2 to TRBJ2-5; tentative D call: TRBD2 (6 bases). V lost 8 bases to trimming and J lost 2 bases, with 12 bases between them. The germline CDR1 and CDR2 sequences are SNHLY and FYNNEI. The CDR3 is 13 residues long.